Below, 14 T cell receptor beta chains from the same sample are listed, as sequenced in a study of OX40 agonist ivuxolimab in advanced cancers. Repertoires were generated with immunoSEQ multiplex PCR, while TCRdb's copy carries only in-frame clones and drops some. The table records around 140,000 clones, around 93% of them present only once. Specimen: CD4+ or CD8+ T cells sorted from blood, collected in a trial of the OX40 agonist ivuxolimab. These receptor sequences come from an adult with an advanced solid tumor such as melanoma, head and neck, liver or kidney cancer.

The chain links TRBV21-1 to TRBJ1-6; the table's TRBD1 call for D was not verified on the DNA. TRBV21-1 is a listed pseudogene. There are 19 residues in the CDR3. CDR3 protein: CASSKDGRDTYPRNSPLHF. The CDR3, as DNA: TGTGCCAGCAGCAAAGATGGAAGGGACACCTATCCGCGTAATTCACCCCTCCACTTT.

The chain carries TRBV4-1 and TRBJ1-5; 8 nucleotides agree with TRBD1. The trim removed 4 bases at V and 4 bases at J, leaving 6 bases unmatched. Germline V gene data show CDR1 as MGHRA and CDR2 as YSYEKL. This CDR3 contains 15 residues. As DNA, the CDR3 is TGCGCCAGCAGCCCCCAACAGGGGGGGAATCAGCCCCAGCATTTT. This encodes CASSPQQGGNQPQHF.

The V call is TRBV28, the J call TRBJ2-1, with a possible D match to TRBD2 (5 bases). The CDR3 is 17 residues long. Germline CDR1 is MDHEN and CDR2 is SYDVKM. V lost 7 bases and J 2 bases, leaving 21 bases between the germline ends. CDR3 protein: CASNNRKRENPYNEQFF. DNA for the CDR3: TGTGCCAGCAACAATCGAAAAAGGGAGAATCCCTACAATGAGCAGTTCTTC.

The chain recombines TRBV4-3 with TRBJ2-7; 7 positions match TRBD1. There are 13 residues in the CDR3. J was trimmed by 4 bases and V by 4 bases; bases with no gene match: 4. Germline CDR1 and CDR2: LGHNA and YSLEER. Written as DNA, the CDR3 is TGCGCCAGCAGCCCCCGGACAGGTTACGAGCAGTACTTC. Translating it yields CASSPRTGYEQYF.

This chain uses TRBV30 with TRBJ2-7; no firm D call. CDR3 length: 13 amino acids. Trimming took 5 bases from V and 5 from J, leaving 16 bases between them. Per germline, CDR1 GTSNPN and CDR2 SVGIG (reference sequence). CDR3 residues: CAWDRSGGHEQYF. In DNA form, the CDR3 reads TGTGCCTGGGACCGGTCAGGCGGCCACGAGCAGTACTTC.

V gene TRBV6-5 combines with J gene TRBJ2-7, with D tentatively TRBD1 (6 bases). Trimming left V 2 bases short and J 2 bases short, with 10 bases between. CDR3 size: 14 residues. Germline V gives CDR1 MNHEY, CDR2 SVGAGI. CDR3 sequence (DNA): TGTGCCAGCAGTTACGTACAGGGCCCCTACGAGCAGTACTTC. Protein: CASSYVQGPYEQYF.

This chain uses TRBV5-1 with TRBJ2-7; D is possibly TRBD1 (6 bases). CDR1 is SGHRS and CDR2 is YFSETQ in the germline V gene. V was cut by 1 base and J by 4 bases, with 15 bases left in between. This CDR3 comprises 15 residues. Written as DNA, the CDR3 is TGCGCCAGCAGCTTGTTAATGACAGGCGAGTACGAGCAGTACTTC. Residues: CASSLLMTGEYEQYF.

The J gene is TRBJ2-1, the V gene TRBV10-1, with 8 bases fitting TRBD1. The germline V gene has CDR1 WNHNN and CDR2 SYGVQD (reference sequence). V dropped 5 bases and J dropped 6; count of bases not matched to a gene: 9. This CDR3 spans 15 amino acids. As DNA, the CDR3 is TGCGCCAGCAGTCAGGGGGCCTCAGGGGGCAATGAGCAGTTCTTC. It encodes CASSQGASGGNEQFF.

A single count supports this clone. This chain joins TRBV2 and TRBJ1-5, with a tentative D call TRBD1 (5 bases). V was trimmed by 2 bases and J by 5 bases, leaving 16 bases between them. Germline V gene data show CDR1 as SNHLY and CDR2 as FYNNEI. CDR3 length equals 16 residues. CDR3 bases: TGTGCCAGCAGTGAAAGTTCAGGTGGGGCGGATCAGCCCCAGCATTTT. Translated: CASSESSGGADQPQHF.

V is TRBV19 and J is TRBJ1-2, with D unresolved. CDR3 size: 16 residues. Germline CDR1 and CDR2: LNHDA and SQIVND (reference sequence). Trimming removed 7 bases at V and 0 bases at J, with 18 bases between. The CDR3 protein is CASKAGKTVSNYGYTF. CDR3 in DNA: TGTGCCAGTAAGGCAGGAAAAACGGTTTCTAACTATGGCTACACCTTC.

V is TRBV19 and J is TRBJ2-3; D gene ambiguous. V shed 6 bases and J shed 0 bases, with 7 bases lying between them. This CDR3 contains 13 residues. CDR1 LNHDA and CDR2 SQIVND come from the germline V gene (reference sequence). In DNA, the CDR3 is TGTGCCAGTAGATGGGCTAGCACAGATACGCAGTATTTT. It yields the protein CASRWASTDTQYF. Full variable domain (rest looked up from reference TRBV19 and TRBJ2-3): DGGITQSPKYLFRKEGQNVTLSCEQNLNHDAMYWYRQDPGQGLRLIYYSQIVNDFQKGDIAEGYSVSREKKESFPLTVTSAQKNPTAFYLCASRWASTDTQYFGPGTRLTVL.

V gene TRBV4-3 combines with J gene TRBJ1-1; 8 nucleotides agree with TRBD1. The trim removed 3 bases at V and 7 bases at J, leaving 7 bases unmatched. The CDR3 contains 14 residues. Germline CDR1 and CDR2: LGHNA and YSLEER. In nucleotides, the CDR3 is TGCGCCAGCAGCCAGAGTCAGGGGGCTGGTGAAGCTTTCTTT. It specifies CASSQSQGAGEAFF.

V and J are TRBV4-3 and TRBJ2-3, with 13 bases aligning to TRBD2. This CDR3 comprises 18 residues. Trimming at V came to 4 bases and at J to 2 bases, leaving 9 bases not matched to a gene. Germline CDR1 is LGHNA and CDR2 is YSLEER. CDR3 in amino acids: CASSPGGGLAGFTDTQYF. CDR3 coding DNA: TGCGCCAGCAGCCCAGGGGGGGGACTAGCGGGGTTCACAGATACGCAGTATTTT.

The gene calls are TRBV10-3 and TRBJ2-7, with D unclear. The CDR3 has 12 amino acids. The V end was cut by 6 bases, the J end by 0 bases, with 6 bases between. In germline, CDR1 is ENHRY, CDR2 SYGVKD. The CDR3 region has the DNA TGTGCCATCAGCCCCCTCTCCTACGAGCAGTACTTC. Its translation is CAISPLSYEQYF.